Listed below are T cell receptor beta chains from one sample, sequenced in a study of patients and donors after allogeneic stem cell transplantation. Each CDR3 protein is one row after TCRdb ran MiXCR on the RT-PCR reads. The sample holds under 200,000 distinct CDR3 sequences, approximately 30% seen once. Material: blood, either unsorted or a sorted T cell fraction (not recorded which). These TCRs come from a human donor who was either an allogeneic HSCT recipient or a stem cell or donor lymphocyte infusion donor (not recorded which). It is not recorded whose cells these are; they may come from a transplant donor. The CDR3 runs from the conserved cysteine through the conserved F or W. The D gene is left open where the match is weak. Clone size is shown for a subset of rows, as once, few, many or a class of expanded clone.

V gene	clone size	J gene	D gene	CDR3 DNA	CDR3 protein
TRBV11-2	many	TRBJ2-5	-	TGTGCCAGCAGTCAGGGCCTATGGGAGACCCAGTACTTC	CASSQGLWETQYF
TRBV5-6	once	TRBJ1-2	-	TGTGCCAGCAGCTTGGCGGGGCAGGGGCAGGGCTACACCTTC	CASSLAGQGQGYTF
TRBV29-1	few	TRBJ2-7	-	TGCAGCGTTGACTGGCGGAACGGAGGGGAGCAGTACTTC	CSVDWRNGGEQYF
TRBV2	once	TRBJ1-5	-	TGTGCCAGCAGTCCGTCCTGGGGCAATCAGCCCCAGCATTTT	CASSPSWGNQPQHF
TRBV9	-	TRBJ2-3	-	TGTGCCAGCAGCACCTCGTTGGAACACCGCACAGATACGCAGTATTTT	CASSTSLEHRTDTQYF
TRBV6-5	-	TRBJ2-7	TRBD2	TGTGCCAGCAGTTACTCGAGCGGGAGTGTTTACGAGCAGTACTTC	CASSYSSGSVYEQYF
TRBV6-6	few	TRBJ2-4	-	TGTGCCAGCAGTTACGGGACATACGCCCCCCTAGCCAAAAACATTCAGTACTTC	CASSYGTYAPLAKNIQYF
TRBV20-1	once	TRBJ2-1	-	TGCAGTGCTAGACCCATGGAGGCCTACAATGAGCAGTTCTTC	CSARPMEAYNEQFF
TRBV15	few	TRBJ1-5	TRBD1	TGTGCCACCAGCACAGGGGGTTACGGTCAGCCCCAGCATTTT	CATSTGGYGQPQHF
TRBV20-1	few	TRBJ2-7	-	TGCAGTGCTAGAGAATCGAAATCCTACGAGCAGTACTTC	CSARESKSYEQYF
TRBV7-9	-	TRBJ2-1	TRBD2	TGTGCCAGCAGCTTAGTAGGGACTAGCGGGACCAATGAGCAGTTCTTC	CASSLVGTSGTNEQFF
TRBV3-1	many	TRBJ1-1	-	TGTGCCAGCAGCCAAGCCCCCGGGAAAAACACTGAAGCTTTCTTT	CASSQAPGKNTEAFF
TRBV12-3/TRBV12-4	-	TRBJ2-7	-	TGTGCCAGCAGTCTCCGACAGTTTTCCGAGCAGTACTTC	CASSLRQFSEQYF
TRBV6-2/TRBV6-3	-	TRBJ2-5	-	TGTGCCAGCAGTTACGAGGCGAGGGGGTTGACAATTCAAGAGACCCAGTACTTC	CASSYEARGLTIQETQYF
TRBV12-3/TRBV12-4	many	TRBJ1-1	-	TGTGCCAGCAGCAAGACCGGGACCCTGCAGAGGATTGAAGCTTTCTTT	CASSKTGTLQRIEAFF
TRBV12-3/TRBV12-4	many	TRBJ1-1	-	TGTGCCGCTCTTATAGCGAACACTGAAGCTTTCTTT	CAALIANTEAFF
TRBV12-3/TRBV12-4	many	TRBJ1-5	-	TGTGCCAGCAGTTTCGCGTGGGGCAATCAGCCCCAGCATTTT	CASSFAWGNQPQHF
TRBV4-2	-	TRBJ2-3	TRBD1	TGTGCCAGCAAGGCAGGGGGAGCCCCTTGGGAAGATACGCAGTATTTT	CASKAGGAPWEDTQYF
TRBV4-3	-	TRBJ2-3	-	TGCGCCAGCAGCCAAGATTTTGGACCTCCGGATACGCAGTATTTT	CASSQDFGPPDTQYF
TRBV2	once	TRBJ2-7	-	TGTGCCAGCGAGACAGCAGCCTACGAGCAGTACTTC	CASETAAYEQYF
TRBV12-3/TRBV12-4	few	TRBJ2-7	-	TGTGCCAGCAGTTTCCCGTATGGGGTTTACGAGCAGTACTTC	CASSFPYGVYEQYF
TRBV12-3/TRBV12-4	-	TRBJ2-3	TRBD2	TGTGCCAGCAGTTCAAGGACTAGCCCAGATACGCAGTATTTT	CASSSRTSPDTQYF
TRBV29-1	once	TRBJ2-1	-	TGCAGCGTTGGGCGGGACAGAACCTACAATGAGCAGTTCTTC	CSVGRDRTYNEQFF
TRBV6-5	few	TRBJ2-7	TRBD1	TGTGCCAGCAGTTACTCGGCAGGGGGCCCGTACGAGCAGTACTTC	CASSYSAGGPYEQYF
TRBV9	few	TRBJ2-7	-	TGTGCCAGCAGCGTAGCCACGCAGAACGAGCAGTACTTC	CASSVATQNEQYF
TRBV6-2/TRBV6-3	many	TRBJ1-5	-	TGTGCCAGCAGTTACTCGATGTACGGGGGGAGTAATCAGCCCCAGCATTTT	CASSYSMYGGSNQPQHF
TRBV18	-	TRBJ1-4	-	TGTGCCAGCTCACCTCGTCTTAATGAAAAACTGTTTTTT	CASSPRLNEKLFF
TRBV7-2	few	TRBJ2-3	-	TGTGCCAGCAGCTCAACAGCGAGCACAGATACGCAGTATTTT	CASSSTASTDTQYF
TRBV20-1	-	TRBJ1-5	-	TGCAGTGCTAGAGCCCCGTGGCTGCAGCCCCAGCATTTT	CSARAPWLQPQHF
TRBV20-1	few	TRBJ2-1	-	TGCAGTGCTCGACCCACTTACACTTTTTCCTTTTACAATGAGCAGTTCTTC	CSARPTYTFSFYNEQFF
TRBV12-3/TRBV12-4	-	TRBJ2-1	-	TGTGCCAGCACCGGAAGCGGCCTCAGCCCCAATGAGCAGTTCTTC	CASTGSGLSPNEQFF
TRBV28	-	TRBJ2-7	TRBD2	TGTGCCAGCAGTCGGACTAGCGGGAGCGGCGAGCAGTACTTC	CASSRTSGSGEQYF
TRBV29-1	many	TRBJ1-3	TRBD1	TGCAGCGTCAATACCCCAGGACAGGGCGCTGGAAACACCATATATTTT	CSVNTPGQGAGNTIYF
TRBV4-2	-	TRBJ2-1	-	TGTGCCAGCAGCCAAGCAGCCCCCATAGACAATGAGCAGTTCTTC	CASSQAAPIDNEQFF
TRBV5-1	-	TRBJ2-7	-	TGCGCCAGCAGCTTGGACCGGCTGATCTACGAGCAGTACTTC	CASSLDRLIYEQYF
TRBV7-9	-	TRBJ2-2	TRBD2	TGTGCCAGCAGCTCACGGGGGGCTAGCGGGAGGACGAAGAACACCGGGGAGCTGTTTTTT	CASSSRGASGRTKNTGELFF
TRBV27	-	TRBJ2-7	-	TGTGCCAGCAGTTTAACTGGGGCTGGATACGAGCAGTACTTC	CASSLTGAGYEQYF
TRBV15	few	TRBJ1-4	-	TGTGCCACCAAAACTGGAACAGGGAGTGAAAAACTGTTTTTT	CATKTGTGSEKLFF
TRBV6-5	many	TRBJ1-1	-	TGTGCCAGCAGTTACGGGGGGAGGACTGAAGCTTTCTTT	CASSYGGRTEAFF
TRBV9	-	TRBJ2-1	-	TGTGCCAGCAGCGTAATGCCGGGTACTTCCCAGTACGATGAGCAGTTCTTC	CASSVMPGTSQYDEQFF
TRBV4-3	-	TRBJ2-7	-	TGCGCCAGCAGCCAAGAGAGGAGGCTGGGGTTTTACGAGCAGTACTTC	CASSQERRLGFYEQYF
TRBV12-3/TRBV12-4	many	TRBJ1-2	-	TGTGCCAGCAGTTCGGGACGCGGCTACACCTTC	CASSSGRGYTF
TRBV30	-	TRBJ1-2	-	TGTGCCTGGAGTTTTGACACCCCCGGACGCTACACCTTC	CAWSFDTPGRYTF
TRBV12-3/TRBV12-4	-	TRBJ2-2	-	TGTGCCAGCAGTTTAAACAGTCTCACCGGGGAGCTGTTTTTT	CASSLNSLTGELFF
TRBV11-3	few	TRBJ2-1	-	TGTGCCAGCAGCTTAGGGACAGAGCAGTTCTTC	CASSLGTEQFF
TRBV25-1	-	TRBJ2-3	-	TGTGCCAGCAGTGAATATACGGGGAGCACAGATACGCAGTATTTT	CASSEYTGSTDTQYF
TRBV12-3/TRBV12-4	few	TRBJ1-2	-	TGTGCCAGCAGTGCCCCGGAGCTTAACTATGGCTACACCTTC	CASSAPELNYGYTF
TRBV27	-	TRBJ1-2	TRBD1	TGTGCCAGCAGTTTATTGGGGTCAGGGGGCGGGGATGGCTACACCTTC	CASSLLGSGGGDGYTF
TRBV20-1	-	TRBJ2-1	-	TGCAGTGCCACTAGAAGCTCCTACAATGAGCAGTTCTTC	CSATRSSYNEQFF
TRBV12-3/TRBV12-4	-	TRBJ2-2	-	TGTGCCAGCAGTTTTCCCAGGGCCAACACCGGGGAGCTGTTTTTT	CASSFPRANTGELFF